This T cell receptor beta chain was profiled in a study of early T cells in non-severe SARS-CoV-2 infection. The wider study: Sequencing of bulk RNA from unsorted whole blood was done, without chain pairing.

This clonotype was detected a few times. Antigen: not known. cDNA molecules, individually, were tagged with unique molecular identifiers. A single record per CDR3 protein comes from TCRdb applying MiXCR to the 5' RACE reads. The repertoire holds roughly 50,000 distinct CDR3 sequences, with around a tenth as singletons. Broader study findings: VDJdb-based matching was biased toward anti-spike CD8 responses and missed private and CD4 specificities.

This CDR3 comprises 17 residues. Germline CDR1 and CDR2: MGHDK and SYGVNS. J was trimmed by 3 bases and V by 6 bases; bases with no gene match: 14. Sequencing was done on a sample of whole blood. V is TRBV25-1 and J is TRBJ2-3; 8 nucleotides align to TRBD1. The origin of this receptor is an adult who was a healthcare worker with PCR-confirmed SARS-CoV-2 infection or an uninfected control (not recorded which). CDR3 protein: CASSTPGQEVLTDTQYF. DNA of the CDR3: TGTGCCAGCAGCACTCCGGGACAGGAGGTACTGACAGATACGCAGTATTTT.